A selection of T cell receptor beta chains follows, all from one sample in a study of tumor and adjacent non-tumor tissue in lung cancer. A single record per CDR3 protein comes from TCRdb applying MiXCR to the multiplex PCR reads. The data contain tens of thousands of distinct CDR3 sequences, approximately 71% of them singletons. Input material: distant non-tumor lung tissue. These receptor sequences come from a woman aged 45-59 years with non-small cell lung cancer. Each CDR3 is given with its conserved first and last residue. Each record gives: clone size, J gene, D gene, V gene, CDR3 DNA, CDR3 protein. D genes are given only for firm matches. Clone sizes are given selectively: once, few, many, or a class where the clone is expanded.

size: .; J: TRBJ2-1; D: TRBD1; V: TRBV20-1; DNA: TGCAGTGCTATTAGGACAGGGGGTGAGGGTCGCGGTGAGCAGTTCTTC; CDR3: CSAIRTGGEGRGEQFF
size: many; J: TRBJ2-3; D: .; V: TRBV20-1; DNA: TGCACCCCCATGAAGCAGCCTAGCACAGATACGCAGTATTTT; CDR3: CTPMKQPSTDTQYF
size: .; J: TRBJ2-7; D: TRBD1; V: TRBV10-3; DNA: TGTACCATCAGAGCCGGGACAGGGCCGGAGGAGCAATACTTC; CDR3: CTIRAGTGPEEQYF
size: .; J: TRBJ2-5; D: .; V: TRBV20-1; DNA: TGCAGTGGAGGACGGATACGTCAAGAGACCCAGTACTTC; CDR3: CSGGRIRQETQYF
size: few; J: TRBJ2-7; D: .; V: TRBV28; DNA: TGTGCCAGCAGTCCCCCAGGTATAGGGTACAACGAGCGGTACTTC; CDR3: CASSPPGIGYNERYF
size: .; J: TRBJ2-2; D: .; V: TRBV13; DNA: TGTGCCAGCAGCTTACAGGGGGGGTCCGGGGAGCTGCTTTTT; CDR3: CASSLQGGSGELLF
size: .; J: TRBJ1-2; D: .; V: TRBV6-2/TRBV6-3; DNA: TGTGCCAGCAGTTACCAGGGAGAGAGCTCCTATGGCCACACCTTC; CDR3: CASSYQGESSYGHTF
size: once; J: TRBJ2-1; D: .; V: TRBV4-3; DNA: TGCGACGGCAGCCAGGATCGGGGACGGGGCACCTCCTACAATGAGCAGTTCTTC; CDR3: CDGSQDRGRGTSYNEQFF
size: once; J: TRBJ2-7; D: .; V: TRBV11-1; DNA: TGTCCCAGCAGCTACGAAATAGCGGCAGACTACGAGCAGTACTTC; CDR3: CPSSYEIAADYEQYF
size: many; J: TRBJ2-3; D: TRBD1; V: TRBV5-5; DNA: TGTGCCAGCAGCCCTCGGACAGGGGCCAATCTGTTCACAGATACGCAGTATTTT; CDR3: CASSPRTGANLFTDTQYF
size: .; J: TRBJ2-2; D: .; V: TRBV6-5; DNA: TGTGCCAGCAATTACCTCCGAACAGGGTTCGCCCGGGAGCTGTTTTTC; CDR3: CASNYLRTGFARELFF
size: .; J: TRBJ2-7; D: .; V: TRBV7-9; DNA: TGTCCCAGCAGCTTAGACGAGCGGCGAACCTACGAGCAGTACTTC; CDR3: CPSSLDERRTYEQYF
size: .; J: TRBJ2-1; D: .; V: TRBV5-4; DNA: TGTGCCAGCAGGGACATCACTGCGAGTGAGCAGTTCTTC; CDR3: CASRDITASEQFF
size: medium-sized; J: TRBJ2-1; D: .; V: TRBV11-2; DNA: TGTGCCAGCAGGGCTTTAGACACCTACAATGAGCAGTTCTTC; CDR3: CASRALDTYNEQFF
size: many; J: TRBJ1-6; D: .; V: TRBV6-5; DNA: TGTGCCAGCAGAGAATACGGCCAGGGATCCTATAATTCACCCCTCCACTTT; CDR3: CASREYGQGSYNSPLHF
size: .; J: TRBJ2-1; D: .; V: TRBV24-1; DNA: TGTGCCACCGGTGATAGCGGACTATACAATGAGCGGTTCTTC; CDR3: CATGDSGLYNERFF
size: .; J: TRBJ2-5; D: TRBD2; V: TRBV20-1; DNA: TGCAGTGCTAGAGTGGGAGGACTAGTGGGAGAAAAGACCCAGTACTTC; CDR3: CSARVGGLVGEKTQYF
size: .; J: TRBJ1-5; D: .; V: TRBV20-1; DNA: TGCAGTGCTAATAGTGGTATTCAGTCCCAGCATTTT; CDR3: CSANSGIQSQHF
size: .; J: TRBJ2-7; D: .; V: TRBV5-1; DNA: TGCACCAGCCGCTTGGATACTTCGGGGACCTACGAGCAGTACTTC; CDR3: CTSRLDTSGTYEQYF
size: .; J: TRBJ2-7; D: .; V: TRBV6-2/TRBV6-3; DNA: TGTGCCAGCAGGCACCAGAGTTGCGAGCAGTACTTC; CDR3: CASRHQSCEQYF
size: .; J: TRBJ1-6; D: .; V: TRBV20-1; DNA: TGCAGTGCTAGAGACCTAGACAGGCCGTATTCATCCCTCCATTTT; CDR3: CSARDLDRPYSSLHF
size: .; J: TRBJ2-7; D: TRBD2; V: TRBV11-2; DNA: TGTGCCAGCAGCAAGATTTATGGGGCCCATACTAGCGGGAGTCTTGGGGAGCAGTACTTC; CDR3: CASSKIYGAHTSGSLGEQYF
size: few; J: TRBJ2-7; D: TRBD2; V: TRBV7-3; DNA: TGTGCCAGCAGCCAGGTCGCTAGCGGGAGATGCGAGCAGTACTTC; CDR3: CASSQVASGRCEQYF
size: .; J: TRBJ1-6; D: .; V: TRBV6-1; DNA: TGTGTCAGCAGTGAAGATCCCAACAGTAGGACACCTCTCCACTTT; CDR3: CVSSEDPNSRTPLHF
size: .; J: TRBJ2-1; D: TRBD2; V: TRBV7-8; DNA: TGTGCCAGCAGCTTAGGCTGGGGCCGGGAGGGTGAGCAGTTCTTC; CDR3: CASSLGWGREGEQFF
size: .; J: TRBJ1-5; D: .; V: TRBV20-1; DNA: TGTACTGCTAGAGAGGTCGCAGGGATTAATCAGCCCCAGCATTTT; CDR3: CTAREVAGINQPQHF
size: few; J: TRBJ2-7; D: TRBD2; V: TRBV7-9; DNA: TGTGTCAGCAGCTTAGGCGGGGGACTAGTCTACGAGCAGTACTTC; CDR3: CVSSLGGGLVYEQYF
size: many; J: TRBJ2-3; D: TRBD2; V: TRBV20-1; DNA: TGCAGTGCTAGAGCAGGACTAGCGGGAGCCCCAGCAATGACGCAGTATTTT; CDR3: CSARAGLAGAPAMTQYF
size: many; J: TRBJ2-5; D: TRBD1; V: TRBV4-1; DNA: TGCGCCAGCAGCCAAGCGGCCAGGGGGCAAGGAGAGACCCAGTACTTC; CDR3: CASSQAARGQGETQYF
size: few; J: TRBJ2-7; D: .; V: TRBV5-8; DNA: TGTGCTAGCAGAAATCCGGGCGGACTTTACTACGAGCAGTACTTC; CDR3: CASRNPGGLYYEQYF
size: .; J: TRBJ2-6; D: TRBD2; V: TRBV5-4; DNA: TGTGCAAGCAACCGGACTAGCGGGACCTCTGGGGCCAACGTCCTGACTTTC; CDR3: CASNRTSGTSGANVLTF
size: .; J: TRBJ2-7; D: TRBD2; V: TRBV12-3/TRBV12-4; DNA: TGTGCCAGCACTGGCTTGAATAGCGGGATTCCCGAGCAGTACTTC; CDR3: CASTGLNSGIPEQYF
size: many; J: TRBJ1-2; D: .; V: TRBV28; DNA: TGTGCCAGCAGTTTAGTGGCGTCCTATGGCTACACCTTC; CDR3: CASSLVASYGYTF
size: few; J: TRBJ2-3; D: .; V: TRBV11-2; DNA: TGTGCCAGCAGCTTAGAAATGTGGGGGGAGACGACGGATACGCAGTATTTT; CDR3: CASSLEMWGETTDTQYF
size: .; J: TRBJ2-3; D: .; V: TRBV7-3; DNA: TGTGCCAGCAGCTTTGGCCAGGGATCAGATACGCAGTATTTT; CDR3: CASSFGQGSDTQYF
size: .; J: TRBJ2-1; D: TRBD2; V: TRBV20-1; DNA: TGCGGTGCCAGATGGACTAGTAATGAGCAGTTCTTT; CDR3: CGARWTSNEQFF
size: .; J: TRBJ2-7; D: TRBD2; V: TRBV5-5; DNA: TGTGCCAGCAGCTTCCGGACTAGTGGGATTTCGGTAGAGCGGTACTTC; CDR3: CASSFRTSGISVERYF
size: .; J: TRBJ2-1; D: .; V: TRBV11-2; DNA: TGTGCTAGCAGCTTAAGGGAGATTGTACTCTCCTACAATGAGCAGTTCTTC; CDR3: CASSLREIVLSYNEQFF
size: .; J: TRBJ2-1; D: .; V: TRBV11-3; DNA: TGTGCCAGCAGCTTAGTAGGGGACAATGAGCAGTTCTTC; CDR3: CASSLVGDNEQFF
size: once; J: TRBJ2-5; D: .; V: TRBV6-1; DNA: TGTGCCACCAGTGCCCTCCTGGAGACCCAGTACTTC; CDR3: CATSALLETQYF
size: .; J: TRBJ1-6; D: .; V: TRBV20-1; DNA: TGCAGTGCTAGAGACAGGGATTGTAATCCACCCCTCCACTTT; CDR3: CSARDRDCNPPLHF
size: .; J: TRBJ2-1; D: .; V: TRBV27; DNA: TGTGCCAGCAGTTTGACAGGCGACAATGAGCAGTTCTTC; CDR3: CASSLTGDNEQFF
size: .; J: TRBJ2-4; D: TRBD1; V: TRBV7-9; DNA: TGTGCCAGCTGTGCAAGTCCCGGGACAGGGGAGATTCAGTACTTC; CDR3: CASCASPGTGEIQYF
size: .; J: TRBJ2-5; D: .; V: TRBV18; DNA: TGTGCCAGCTCATCGGGGGCAGAGACCCAGTACTTC; CDR3: CASSSGAETQYF
size: .; J: TRBJ1-1; D: TRBD1; V: TRBV6-2/TRBV6-3; DNA: TGTGCCAGCAGTGGTGACAGGGGCGTGTACACTCAAGCTCTCTTT; CDR3: CASSGDRGVYTQALF
size: .; J: TRBJ1-3; D: .; V: TRBV28; DNA: TGTGCCGGCAGTATCGGAAACTCTGGAAACACCATATATTTT; CDR3: CAGSIGNSGNTIYF
size: .; J: TRBJ2-6; D: .; V: TRBV5-4; DNA: TGTGCCAGCAGCTTGGCCGGGGGAAGTGGGGCCAACGTCCTGACTTTC; CDR3: CASSLAGGSGANVLTF
size: many; J: TRBJ1-6; D: .; V: TRBV4-1; DNA: TGCGCCAGCAGCCAAGGGCCGGGACACTATAATTCACCCCTCCACTTT; CDR3: CASSQGPGHYNSPLHF
size: .; J: TRBJ1-1; D: .; V: TRBV6-2/TRBV6-3; DNA: TGTGCCAGCAGTTACAGAGGGCTGAGTGTGAGCAATGAAGCTTTCTTT; CDR3: CASSYRGLSVSNEAFF
size: .; J: TRBJ2-5; D: .; V: TRBV5-1; DNA: TGCGCCAGCAGAAACGAGCCCGGGACAATAGAGACCCAGTACTTC; CDR3: CASRNEPGTIETQYF
size: .; J: TRBJ2-5; D: TRBD1; V: TRBV6-5; DNA: TGTGCCAGCAGTCATCCGGACAGGGAGCAAGAGACACAGTACTTC; CDR3: CASSHPDREQETQYF